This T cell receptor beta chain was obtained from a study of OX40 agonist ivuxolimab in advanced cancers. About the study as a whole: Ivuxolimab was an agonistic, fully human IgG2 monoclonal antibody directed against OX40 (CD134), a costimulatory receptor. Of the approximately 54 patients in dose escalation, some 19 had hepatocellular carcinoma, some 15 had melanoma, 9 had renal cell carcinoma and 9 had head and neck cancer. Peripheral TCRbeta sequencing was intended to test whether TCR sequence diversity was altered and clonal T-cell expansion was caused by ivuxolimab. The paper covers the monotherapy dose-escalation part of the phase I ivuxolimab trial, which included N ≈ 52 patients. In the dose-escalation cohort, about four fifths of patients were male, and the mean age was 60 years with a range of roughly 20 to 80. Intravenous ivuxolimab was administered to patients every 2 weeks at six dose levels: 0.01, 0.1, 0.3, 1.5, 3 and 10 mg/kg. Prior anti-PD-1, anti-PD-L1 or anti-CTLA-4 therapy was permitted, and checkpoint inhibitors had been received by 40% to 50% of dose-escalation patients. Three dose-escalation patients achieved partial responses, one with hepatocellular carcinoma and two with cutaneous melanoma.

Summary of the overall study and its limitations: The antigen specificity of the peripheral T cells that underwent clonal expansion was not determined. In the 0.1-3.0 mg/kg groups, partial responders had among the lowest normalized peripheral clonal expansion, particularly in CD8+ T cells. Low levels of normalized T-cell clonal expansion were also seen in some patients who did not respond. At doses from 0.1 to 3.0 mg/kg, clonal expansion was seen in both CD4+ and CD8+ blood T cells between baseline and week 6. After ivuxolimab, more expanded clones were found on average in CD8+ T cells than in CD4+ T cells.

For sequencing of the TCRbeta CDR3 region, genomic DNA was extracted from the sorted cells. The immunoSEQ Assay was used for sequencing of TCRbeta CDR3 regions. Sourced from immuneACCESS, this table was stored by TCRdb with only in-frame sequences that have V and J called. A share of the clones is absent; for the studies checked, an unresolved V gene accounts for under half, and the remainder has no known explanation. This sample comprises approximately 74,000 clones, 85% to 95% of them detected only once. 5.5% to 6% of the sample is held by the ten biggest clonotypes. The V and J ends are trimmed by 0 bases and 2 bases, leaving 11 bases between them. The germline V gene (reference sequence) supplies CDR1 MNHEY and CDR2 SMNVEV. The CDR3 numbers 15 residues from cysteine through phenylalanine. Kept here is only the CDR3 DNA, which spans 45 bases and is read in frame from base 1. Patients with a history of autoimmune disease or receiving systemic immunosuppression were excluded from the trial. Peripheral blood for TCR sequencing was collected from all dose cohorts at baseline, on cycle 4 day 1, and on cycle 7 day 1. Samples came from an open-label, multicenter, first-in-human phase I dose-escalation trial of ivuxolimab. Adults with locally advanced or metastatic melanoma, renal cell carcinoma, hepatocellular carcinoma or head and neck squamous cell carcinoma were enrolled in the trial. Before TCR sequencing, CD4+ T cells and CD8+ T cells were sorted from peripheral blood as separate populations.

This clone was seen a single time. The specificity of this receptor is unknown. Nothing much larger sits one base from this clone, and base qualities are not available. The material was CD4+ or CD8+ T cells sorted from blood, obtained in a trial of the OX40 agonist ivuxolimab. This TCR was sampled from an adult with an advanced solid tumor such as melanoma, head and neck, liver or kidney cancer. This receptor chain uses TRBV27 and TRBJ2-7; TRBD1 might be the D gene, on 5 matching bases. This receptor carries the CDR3 CASSLSGRAAYEQYF. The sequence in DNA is TGTGCCAGCAGTTTATCGGGCAGGGCTGCCTACGAGCAGTACTTC.